The clone carrying this T cell receptor beta chain has just one count. The antigen is unknown. The germline V gene encodes CDR1 SGHTA and CDR2 FQGTGA. V lost 6 bases to trimming and J lost 7 bases, with 19 bases between them. The CDR3 has 14 residues. These data originate in a study of Graves' ophthalmopathy and Graves' hyperthyroidism. Regarding the study as a whole: Progression of ophthalmopathy was predicted by the model with less than 71% sensitivity and about 72% specificity.

RNA served as the template for amplifying TCR beta CDR3 regions. An initial RT-PCR round employing HTBI primers preceded a second-round multiplex PCR. TCRdb fed the multiplex PCR reads into MiXCR, producing one record per CDR3 protein. The sample has 650,000 to 900,000 distinct CDR3 sequences; 40% are singletons. Researchers turned away patients with other autoimmune diseases, uncontrolled infections, pregnancy or lactation. Sequencing was carried out using peripheral blood. The sequence was obtained from an adult man with Graves' ophthalmopathy. The V and J genes are TRBV7-3 and TRBJ2-7; the D gene is possibly TRBD1 (5 bases). For the CDR3, the DNA is TGTGCCAGCAGTTCCCCCGCAGGGTACAGGGAGCAGTACTTC. It encodes CASSSPAGYREQYF.